What follows are 32 T cell receptor beta chains derived from one specimen sequenced in a study of blood T cells in healthy people across ages. Alongside a J-beta primer mix, a sample-barcoded 5' primer served in a second PCR lasting roughly 7 to 12 cycles. TCRdb re-called the 5' RACE reads with MiXCR, one entry per CDR3 protein. The table includes 850,000 to 1,100,000 distinct CDR3 sequences, around two fifths detected once. Sequenced: blood. The receptor set was obtained from a man aged 18 to 29 in good health.

With regard to this clonotype: A much larger clone differs from this one at a single base, so this may be a read error. The DNA of the CDR3 is TGTGCCAGCAGCTTCGAGGGTGAGCAGTACTTC. It yields the protein CASSFEGEQYF. The chain recombines TRBV11-2 with TRBJ2-7; D is perhaps TRBD2 (5 bases). The V end lost 3 bases, the J end lost 7 bases, and 7 bases lay between the germline ends. CDR3 size: 11 residues. Germline assignment: CDR1 SGHAT and CDR2 FQNNGV.

This chain uses TRBV20-1 with TRBJ1-4; no reliable D call. In germline, CDR1 is DFQATT, CDR2 SNEGSKA (reference sequence). The CDR3 spans 12 residues. Trimming removed 4 bases at V and 5 bases at J, with 8 bases between. The CDR3 sequence: CSATRSNEKLFF. The CDR3 DNA reads TGCAGTGCTACAAGATCGAATGAAAAACTGTTTTTT.

Points on this clonotype: At one of its ends the junction is not consistent with the germline gene, which may arise from a read error. The chain carries TRBV5-1 and TRBJ1-5; D ambiguous. This CDR3 contains 15 residues. Germline CDR1 reads SGHRS; CDR2 reads YFSETQ. This CDR3 reads CVSSIDTYSNQPQHF. The CDR3 bases are TGCGTCAGCAGCATAGACACTTATAGCAATCAGCCCCAGCATTTT. Full variable domain (remainder filled in from reference TRBV5-1 and TRBJ1-5): KAGVTQTPRYLIKTRGQQVTLSCSPISGHRSVSWYQQTPGQGLQFLFEYFSETQRNKGNFPGRFSGRQFSNSRSEMNVSTLELGDSALYLCVSSIDTYSNQPQHFGDGTRLSIL.

The rearrangement links TRBV10-3 to TRBJ2-1; D gene ambiguous. The CDR3 sequence is 14 residues long. The V end lost 8 bases, the J end lost 0 bases, and 11 bases lay between the germline ends. From germline, CDR1 is ENHRY and CDR2 SYGVKD. CDR3 protein: CAIGRLSSYNEQFF. Here the CDR3 DNA reads TGTGCCATCGGAAGGTTGAGCTCCTACAATGAGCAGTTCTTC.

V and J are TRBV3-1 and TRBJ1-5; D gene ambiguous. CDR3 size: 14 residues. V dropped 1 base and J dropped 4 bases, with 8 bases sitting between them. CDR1 LGHDT and CDR2 YNNKEL come from the germline V gene (reference sequence). The CDR3 sequence: CASSQASGNQPQHF. CDR3 bases: TGTGCCAGCAGCCAAGCATCTGGGAATCAGCCCCAGCATTTT.

A note on this clonotype: The junction shows a germline mismatch at one end, possibly a read error. The rearrangement joins TRBV6-5 to TRBJ2-1, with 7 bases that match TRBD1. The CDR3 runs 21 residues. Germline-derived CDR1 and CDR2 are MNHEY and SVGAGI. In DNA, the CDR3 is TGTGCCAGCAGTTACCTTTTACCGGGACAGACAACCATCAGCTCCTACAATGGGCAGTTCTTC. As protein: CASSYLLPGQTTISSYNGQFF.

In this sample, this clonotype turned up a few times. The chain employs TRBV20-1 and TRBJ2-5, with 10 bases that match TRBD1. CDR1 and CDR2 from the germline V gene are DFQATT and SNEGSKA (reference sequence). CDR3 length: 14 residues. The CDR3 loop is CTPWDRGQQETQYF. In DNA form, the CDR3 reads TGCACTCCCTGGGACAGGGGCCAGCAAGAGACCCAGTACTTC.

In DNA, the CDR3 is TGCGCCAGCAGCCAAATTGTGGGCTCCTACAATGAGCAGTTCTTC. It yields the protein CASSQIVGSYNEQFF. The rearrangement joins TRBV4-1 to TRBJ2-1; D uncertain. Trimming left V 2 bases short and J 0 bases short, with 8 bases between. The CDR3 covers 15 residues. Germline CDR1 is MGHRA and CDR2 is YSYEKL.

Comment on this clonotype: The junction departs from germline at one end; a sequencing error may be responsible. The J gene is TRBJ2-3, the V gene TRBV12-3 or TRBV12-4, with TRBD1 as a possible D gene (6 bases). The CDR3 runs 16 residues. In nucleotides, the CDR3 is TGTGCCAGCAGTCCCCGAGGGGGAGTCAGAGCAGATGCGCAGTATTTT. Amino acids: CASSPRGGVRADAQYF.

This chain joins TRBV6-1 and TRBJ1-4, with D perhaps TRBD1 (6 bases). The CDR3 has 17 residues. Between the trimmed V and J ends, which lost 4 bases and 2 bases, there was a span of 17 bases. CDR1 is MNHNS and CDR2 is SASEGT in the germline V gene. The DNA of the CDR3 is TGTGCCAGCAGTGCGAAGCGGGGGGCAGGTACTAATGAAAAACTGTTTTTT. It specifies CASSAKRGAGTNEKLFF.

This clonotype was observed a handful of times. J is TRBJ2-3 and V is TRBV19, with D tentatively TRBD1 or TRBD2 (5 bases each). The V and J ends lost 6 bases and 3 bases respectively, with 19 bases between them. The CDR3 length is 16 residues. Germline assignment: CDR1 LNHDA and CDR2 SQIVND (reference sequence). The CDR3 DNA is TGTGCCAGTAGCGGGGACCGCACCTGGGAGACAGATACGCAGTATTTT. Translation gives CASSGDRTWETDTQYF.

As to this clonotype: This clone may be a read error of a much larger clone one base away. The DNA for the CDR3 is TGCACCAGCAGCCAAGAAGTTAGCGGTTACAATGAGCAGTTCTTC. This codes for CTSSQEVSGYNEQFF. The V gene is TRBV4-3, the J gene TRBJ2-1, with D perhaps TRBD2 (6 bases). This CDR3 comprises 15 residues. The germline V gene encodes CDR1 LGHNA and CDR2 YSLEER.

This clonotype turned up a few times. The chain carries TRBV4-3 and TRBJ1-2; 8 bases align to TRBD1. The CDR3 extends over 15 amino acids. With 1 base clipped from V and 8 bases from J, the junction kept 9 bases outside the gene matches. CDR1 is LGHNA and CDR2 is YSLEER in the germline V gene. In DNA form, the CDR3 reads TGCGCCAGCAGCCAAGCAACCGGGACAGGACTCGGCTACACCTTC. Protein sequence: CASSQATGTGLGYTF.

The CDR3, as DNA: TGTGCCAGCAGTTTCGAGGGGGCAGGTGAAAAACTGTTTTTT. Encoded protein: CASSFEGAGEKLFF. The rearrangement links TRBV6-5 to TRBJ1-4; TRBD1 agrees at 7 bases. The germline CDR1 and CDR2 sequences are MNHEY and SVGAGI. V lost 4 bases and J lost 7; bases outside the gene matches: 6. This CDR3 is built from 14 residues.

V gene TRBV4-3 combines with J gene TRBJ1-2; D might be TRBD1 (6 bases). Germline V gene data show CDR1 as LGHNA and CDR2 as YSLEER. V was shortened by 5 bases and J by 0 bases, with 16 bases between the two germline ends. The CDR3 extends over 16 amino acids. The CDR3 DNA follows: TGCGCCAGCAGCTACCTCGGGACAACCACTAACTATGGCTACACCTTC. Protein sequence: CASSYLGTTTNYGYTF.

The genes are TRBV5-5 and TRBJ2-3, with a possible D match to TRBD1 (5 bases). Germline V CDR1 and CDR2: SGHKS, YYEKEE (reference sequence). Trimming shortened V by 1 base and J by 4 bases, and 16 bases separated the two germline ends. The CDR3 has 16 amino acids. CDR3 DNA: TGTGCCAGCAGCTTGCCTTCAGGGTTAGGGGCAGATACGCAGTATTTT. Protein sequence: CASSLPSGLGADTQYF.

The chain couples TRBV9 to TRBJ2-5; 10 positions match TRBD2. With 5 bases clipped from V and 11 bases from J, the junction kept 15 bases outside the gene matches. This CDR3 region has 15 residues. Germline V lookup: CDR1 SGDLS, CDR2 YYNGEE. The CDR3 coding sequence is TGTGCCAGCAGAGCTAGCGGGGGCCAATACAATGAGCAGTACTTC. Translating gives CASRASGGQYNEQYF. Using reference TRBV9 and TRBJ2-5 for the parts outside the CDR3, the full variable domain is DSGVTQTPKHLITATGQRVTLRCSPRSGDLSVYWYQQSLDQGLQFLIQYYNGEERAKGNILERFSAQQFPDLHSELNLSSLELGDSALYFCASRASGGQYNEQYFGPGTRLLVL.

A word on this clonotype: One base away lies a much larger clone, so this may be a sequencing read error. The chain uses TRBV13 and TRBJ2-7; 8 bases align to TRBD1. The V and J ends lost 5 bases and 7 bases, in that order; junction bases with no gene match: 7. The CDR3 totals 13 residues. Germline V CDR1 and CDR2: PRHDT, FYEKMQ (reference sequence). The CDR3 DNA sequence: TGTGCCAGCAGCACGGACAGGGACAATGAGCAGTACTTC. Encoded protein: CASSTDRDNEQYF.

The rearrangement links TRBV5-1 to TRBJ2-7, with TRBD2 matching 8 bases. Germline CDR1 SGHRS, CDR2 YFSETQ. The J segment lost 0 bases and the V segment lost 0 bases, leaving 5 bases of the junction unmatched. The CDR3 runs to 16 residues. In DNA form, the CDR3 reads TGCGCCAGCAGCTTGGTTGGCGGGGGGAACTCCTACGAGCAGTACTTC. This sequence encodes CASSLVGGGNSYEQYF.

The rearrangement links TRBV7-2 to TRBJ1-5; weak D call: TRBD1 (5 bases). The CDR3 spans 15 residues. Germline V gene lookup returns CDR1 SGHTA and CDR2 FQGNSA. Trimming cost V 3 bases and J 4 bases, with 13 bases left between them. CDR3 DNA sequence: TGTGCCAGCAGCTTCCAGGGATCAGGGAATCAGCCCCAGCATTTT. It encodes CASSFQGSGNQPQHF.

This chain joins TRBV5-1 and TRBJ2-1; TRBD1 is a possible D gene (6 bases). Trimming took 4 bases from V and 0 from J, leaving 14 bases between them. Germline CDR1 and CDR2: SGHRS and YFSETQ. The CDR3 has 16 residues. CDR3 coding DNA: TGCGCCAGCAGCATTGATGGACAGATCTCCTACAATGAGCAGTTCTTC. This gives the protein CASSIDGQISYNEQFF.

The chain combines TRBV6-6 with TRBJ1-2; D unclear. Germline V CDR1 and CDR2: MNHNY, SVGAGI (reference sequence). Deletions cut 8 bases from V and 4 bases from J, with 8 bases between. This CDR3 contains 11 residues. DNA of the CDR3: TGTGCCAGCCAGGTTGCCTATGGCTACACCTTC. This sequence encodes CASQVAYGYTF.

The chain uses TRBV20-1 and TRBJ1-4; tentatively, D is TRBD1 (6 bases). This CDR3 is 14 amino acids long. Germline CDR1 DFQATT, CDR2 SNEGSKA (reference sequence). The V end lost 3 bases, the J end lost 7 bases, and 15 bases lay between the germline ends. The CDR3 bases are TGCAGTGCTAGTCGCGTACAGGGTCCTGAAAAACTGTTTTTT. Amino acids: CSASRVQGPEKLFF.

V and J are TRBV27 and TRBJ2-5; 7 bases fit TRBD2. Germline lookup yields CDR1 MNHEY and CDR2 SMNVEV (reference sequence). V lost 0 bases, J lost 2 bases, and 9 bases stayed unmatched. CDR3 length: 17 amino acids. The CDR3 loop reads CASSLSGGSPKQETQYF. The CDR3 region has the DNA TGTGCCAGCAGTTTATCGGGGGGGAGCCCTAAACAAGAGACCCAGTACTTC.

This chain connects TRBV6-2 or TRBV6-3 to TRBJ1-1; the D gene is possibly TRBD1 (5 bases). Between the trimmed V and J ends, which lost 5 bases and 7 bases, there was a span of 11 bases. This CDR3 is built from 12 residues. The germline V gene encodes CDR1 MNHEY and CDR2 SVGEGT. The DNA of the CDR3 is TGTGCCAGCAGTAGGCCGGGACTTGAAGCTTTCTTT. Translated, it gives CASSRPGLEAFF.

The chain uses TRBV24-1 and TRBJ2-7; D ambiguous. Germline assignment: CDR1 KGHDR and CDR2 SFDVKD. There are 11 residues in the CDR3. V was shortened by 7 bases and J by 7 bases, with 10 bases between the two germline ends. The CDR3, as DNA: TGTGCCACCAGCCATGGAAATGAGCAGTACTTC. It encodes CATSHGNEQYF.

J is TRBJ1-1 and V is TRBV7-3; tentatively, D is TRBD1 (6 bases). Germline CDR1 and CDR2: SGHTA and FQGTGA. This CDR3 is 17 amino acids long. Trimming stripped 2 bases from V and 1 base from J, with 17 bases between. The CDR3: CASSLEGGRGGNTEAFF. CDR3 nucleotides: TGTGCCAGCAGCTTAGAGGGGGGGCGAGGCGGGAACACTGAAGCTTTCTTT.

This clonotype was observed a few times. The chain has TRBV6-5 and TRBJ1-2; perhaps TRBD1 as D (5 bases). The CDR3 spans 14 residues. The V gene's germline CDR1 is MNHEY and CDR2 SVGAGI. V lost 5 bases, J lost 4 bases, and 14 bases lay in between. The CDR3 DNA reads as TGTGCCAGCAGTGTCGGAGGGGACCTCTATGGCTACACCTTC. The encoded protein is CASSVGGDLYGYTF.

V usage is TRBV4-1 and J usage is TRBJ1-4, with a possible D match to TRBD1 (5 bases). This CDR3 has 16 amino acids. Trimming took 1 base from V and 4 from J, leaving 13 bases between them. CDR1 and CDR2 (germline): MGHRA, YSYEKL. CDR3 amino acids: CASSQVVPGSNEKLFF. The CDR3 DNA reads as TGCGCCAGCAGCCAAGTTGTTCCAGGGAGTAATGAAAAACTGTTTTTT.

The chain is built from TRBV6-2 or TRBV6-3 and TRBJ1-2; TRBD1 is a possible D gene (5 bases). From germline, CDR1 is MNHEY and CDR2 SVGEGT. The CDR3 extends over 12 amino acids. The V end lost 5 bases, the J end lost 6 bases, and 10 bases lay between the germline ends. CDR3 region: CASSDPRDGYTF. CDR3 DNA sequence: TGTGCCAGCAGTGACCCCAGGGATGGCTACACCTTC.

The chain uses TRBV21-1 and TRBJ1-3. TRBV21-1 constitutes a pseudogene. This CDR3 is 11 amino acids long. CDR3 in DNA: TGTGCCAGCAGCGTGGGAAACACCATATATTTT. It specifies CASSVGNTIYF.

This clonotype came up a few times. This sequence joins TRBV20-1 and TRBJ2-3, with TRBD2 identical over 8 bases. The V gene end was trimmed by 3 bases and the J gene end by 1 base; junction bases not matched to a gene: 9. Germline CDR1 DFQATT, CDR2 SNEGSKA (reference sequence). The CDR3 consists of 16 residues. This chain's CDR3 is CSASRERGLGTDTQYF. CDR3 bases: TGCAGTGCTAGCCGGGAGCGGGGGTTGGGCACAGATACGCAGTATTTT.